The 13 T cell receptor beta chains presented below share a single source sample, sequenced in a study of shared clonotypes between healthy human individuals. Measured with immunoSEQ multiplex PCR; TCRdb has only the in-frame clones, and not every one. Among roughly 450,000 clones listed, around 79% were seen once. Sequences were obtained from PBMCs. The receptors here all came from a woman aged 40-49 years in good health. Some clones in this sample may be carry-over from other donors' samples.

The chain carries TRBV10-1 and TRBJ2-2, with 7 bases aligning to TRBD1. After removal of 10 bases from V and 2 bases from J, the junction contained 10 bases not matched to a gene. CDR1 is WNHNN, CDR2 SYGVQD, per germline (reference sequence). This CDR3 contains 15 residues. The CDR3 reads CAKPWGQSNTGELFF. The CDR3 bases are TGCGCCAAACCTTGGGGACAGAGTAACACCGGGGAGCTGTTTTTT.

V is TRBV15 and J is TRBJ2-7, with a weak D call TRBD1 (5 bases). Per the germline V gene, CDR1 is LNHNV and CDR2 is YYDKDF (reference sequence). The CDR3 covers 16 residues. Trimming shortened V by 0 bases and J by 5 bases, and 17 bases separated the two germline ends. This chain's CDR3 is CATSRDQSGWHDEQYF. CDR3 in DNA: TGTGCCACCAGCAGAGATCAATCAGGGTGGCACGACGAGCAGTACTTC.

V usage is TRBV28 and J usage is TRBJ2-5; 14 bases are a match to TRBD2. V lost 6 bases and J lost 4; bases outside the gene matches: 10. This CDR3 spans 17 amino acids. CDR1 MDHEN and CDR2 SYDVKM come from the germline V gene. The CDR3 sequence is CASSPLGGTSGGETQYF. The DNA of the CDR3 is TGTGCCAGCAGCCCACTAGGCGGGACTAGCGGGGGAGAGACCCAGTACTTC.

This chain connects TRBV19 to TRBJ2-7; D may be TRBD1 (6 bases). CDR1 LNHDA and CDR2 SQIVND come from the germline V gene (reference sequence). The CDR3 is 14 amino acids. The V end lost 4 bases, the J end lost 2 bases, and 12 bases lay between the germline ends. The CDR3, as DNA: TGTGCCAGTAGTAGCCGGGACACCCCCTACGAGCAGTACTTC. Its protein product is CASSSRDTPYEQYF. Complete variable domain (other parts from reference TRBV19 and TRBJ2-7): DGGITQSPKYLFRKEGQNVTLSCEQNLNHDAMYWYRQDPGQGLRLIYYSQIVNDFQKGDIAEGYSVSREKKESFPLTVTSAQKNPTAFYLCASSSRDTPYEQYFGPGTRLTVT.

V is TRBV6-5 and J is TRBJ1-4; no definite D call. Germline lookup yields CDR1 MNHEY and CDR2 SVGAGI. CDR3 size: 14 residues. V gave up 5 bases and J gave up 7 bases, with 14 bases separating them. CDR3 region: CASSTRDQSEKLFF. As DNA, the CDR3 is TGTGCCAGCAGTACCCGGGATCAAAGTGAAAAACTGTTTTTT.

This clone was detected only once. CDR3 region: CASSVEPGRINTGELFF. CDR3 coding DNA: TGTGCCAGCAGCGTAGAGCCGGGACGGATTAACACCGGGGAGCTGTTTTTT. The chain has TRBV9 and TRBJ2-2, with D tentatively TRBD1 or TRBD2 (5 bases each). The CDR3 has 17 residues. The germline V gene has CDR1 SGDLS and CDR2 YYNGEE. The V end lost 0 bases, the J end lost 2 bases, and 14 bases lay between the germline ends.

The chain couples TRBV15 to TRBJ1-1; D unclear. This CDR3 spans 12 amino acids. Between the trimmed V and J ends, which lost 7 bases and 4 bases, there was a span of 10 bases. Germline V gene sequence: CDR1 LNHNV, CDR2 YYDKDF (reference sequence). CDR3 nucleotides: TGTGCCACCAACGGGAGGGCCACTGAAGCTTTCTTT. Residues: CATNGRATEAFF.

This clone has just a few counts. The sample contains more than one DNA sequence encoding this CDR3. The chain recombines TRBV7-3 with TRBJ2-3; 11 nucleotides line up with TRBD2. With 5 bases clipped from V and 2 bases from J, the junction kept 3 bases outside the gene matches. CDR1 and CDR2 from the germline V gene are SGHTA and FQGTGA. This CDR3 has 15 residues. CDR3 residues: CASSPGLADTDTQYF. CDR3 bases: TGTGCCAGCAGCCCGGGACTAGCGGACACAGATACGCAGTATTTT.

The chain combines TRBV2 with TRBJ2-6; unclear D gene. CDR1 and CDR2 (germline): SNHLY, FYNNEI. Between the trimmed V and J ends, which lost 5 bases and 0 bases, there was a span of 8 bases. The CDR3 loop spans 15 amino acids. CDR3 region: CASSRQLSGANVLTF. The CDR3 DNA reads as TGTGCCAGCAGTAGACAACTCTCTGGGGCCAACGTCCTGACTTTC.

This chain links TRBV5-4 with TRBJ2-7, with 9 bases lining up with TRBD2. Germline assignment: CDR1 SGHNT and CDR2 YYREEE (reference sequence). This CDR3 comprises 15 residues. J gave up 2 bases and V 0 bases, and 3 bases lay outside the gene matches. The DNA of the CDR3 is TGTGCCAGCAGCTTGGTCCTAGCGGGAACCTACGAGCAGTACTTC. Translating gives CASSLVLAGTYEQYF. The whole variable domain, remainder taken from reference TRBV5-4 and TRBJ2-7, is ETGVTQSPTHLIKTRGQQVTLRCSSQSGHNTVSWYQQALGQGPQFIFQYYREEENGRGNFPPRFSGLQFPNYSSELNVNALELDDSALYLCASSLVLAGTYEQYFGPGTRLTVT.

The chain uses TRBV5-6 and TRBJ2-7; D tentatively fits TRBD1 or TRBD2 (5 bases each). V shed 5 bases and J shed 1 base, with 19 bases lying between them. The germline V gene has CDR1 SGHDT and CDR2 YYEEEE. The CDR3 totals 16 residues. The CDR3 nucleotides are TGTGCCAGCAGTACGCTCCGGGGCAGGACGTCCTACGAGCAGTACTTC. This codes for CASSTLRGRTSYEQYF.

The genes are TRBV7-3 and TRBJ2-1; D gene uncertain. CDR3 length: 16 amino acids. Germline CDR1 is SGHTA and CDR2 is FQGTGA. The V end lost 0 bases, the J end lost 5 bases, and 14 bases lay between the germline ends. CDR3 loop: CASSLTKSAGHNEQFF. Written as DNA, the CDR3 is TGTGCCAGCAGCTTAACGAAGTCGGCAGGACACAATGAGCAGTTCTTC. The full variable domain, its missing parts supplied by reference TRBV7-3 and TRBJ2-1, is GAGVSQTPSNKVTEKGKYVELRCDPISGHTALYWYRQSLGQGPEFLIYFQGTGAADDSGLPNDRFFAVRPEGSVSTLKIQRTERGDSAVYLCASSLTKSAGHNEQFFGPGTRLTVL.

The gene calls are TRBV5-4 and TRBJ2-7, with 9 bases matching TRBD2. With V trimmed by 4 bases and J by 2 bases, 4 bases remained unmatched. The CDR3 is 14 amino acids. Germline values: CDR1 SGHNT, CDR2 YYREEE (reference sequence). The DNA for the CDR3 is TGTGCCAGCAGCCCTGGACTAGCGACCTACGAGCAGTACTTC. This translates into CASSPGLATYEQYF. The whole variable domain, filled in from reference TRBV5-4 and TRBJ2-7, reads ETGVTQSPTHLIKTRGQQVTLRCSSQSGHNTVSWYQQALGQGPQFIFQYYREEENGRGNFPPRFSGLQFPNYSSELNVNALELDDSALYLCASSPGLATYEQYFGPGTRLTVT.